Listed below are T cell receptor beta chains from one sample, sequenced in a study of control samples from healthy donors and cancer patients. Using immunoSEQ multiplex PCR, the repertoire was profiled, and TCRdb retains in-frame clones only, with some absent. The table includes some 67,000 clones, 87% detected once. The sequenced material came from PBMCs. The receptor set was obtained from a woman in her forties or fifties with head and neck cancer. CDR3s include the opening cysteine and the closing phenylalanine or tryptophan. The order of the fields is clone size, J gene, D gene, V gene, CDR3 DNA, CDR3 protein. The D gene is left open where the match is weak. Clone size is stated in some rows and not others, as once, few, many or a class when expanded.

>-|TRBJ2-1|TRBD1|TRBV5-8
TGTGCCAGCAGCATCGGGACAGTCTACAATGAGCAGTTCTTC
CASSIGTVYNEQFF
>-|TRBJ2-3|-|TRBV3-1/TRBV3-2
TGTGCCAGCAGTCTGCTAGCAGATACGCAGTATTTT
CASSLLADTQYF
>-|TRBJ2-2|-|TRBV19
TGTGCCAGTAGTATAGGCGGGCCCAGGATTGAGCTGTTTTTT
CASSIGGPRIELFF
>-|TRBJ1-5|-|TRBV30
TGTGCCTGGACCGCCTCAGGAGATCAGCCCCAGCATTTT
CAWTASGDQPQHF
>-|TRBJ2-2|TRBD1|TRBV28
TGTGCCAGCAGTCGCGCTACAGGGGGCACCGGGGAGCTGTTTTTT
CASSRATGGTGELFF
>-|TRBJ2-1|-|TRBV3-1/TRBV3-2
TGTGCCAGCAGCCCAACCCGATACTCCAATGAGCAGTTCTTC
CASSPTRYSNEQFF
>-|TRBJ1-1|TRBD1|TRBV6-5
TGTGCCAGCAGCCCGACAGGGGGCACTGAAGCTTTCTTT
CASSPTGGTEAFF
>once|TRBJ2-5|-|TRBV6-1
TGTGCCAGCAGTGAGGGGACCCAGTACTTC
CASSEGTQYF
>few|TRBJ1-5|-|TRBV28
TGTGCCAGCAGCAGGCTACTTAGCAATCAGCCCCAGCATTTT
CASSRLLSNQPQHF
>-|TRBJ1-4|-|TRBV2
TGTGCCAGCAGTGAAGAGGGCCTTACGGGTGAAAAACTGTTTTTT
CASSEEGLTGEKLFF